The rows below give T cell receptor beta chains drawn from one sample of a study of blood T cell repertoires in COVID-19. Sequenced by immunoSEQ multiplex PCR; TCRdb stores in-frame clones only, minus some. Altogether roughly 140,000 clones are present, about 80% being singletons, with the ten largest covering about 0.5%. Material: peripheral blood. All receptors derive from a man between 60 and 75 years old with acute or convalescent COVID-19. Both conserved end residues are part of each CDR3. A D gene is named only where the DNA matches it firmly. For some rows the clone size is stated as once, few or many, or as a class when expanded; others skip it.

j_gene	v_gene	d_gene	abundance	CDR3nt	CDR3aa
TRBJ1-6	TRBV6-1	NA	NA	TGTGCCAGCAGTGAACTCAGTTATAATTCACCCCTCCACTTT	CASSELSYNSPLHF
TRBJ2-2	TRBV7-2	TRBD2	once	TGTGCCAGCAGCTTAGCTAGCGGGGGGACCGGGGAGCTGTTTTTT	CASSLASGGTGELFF
TRBJ2-7	TRBV19	TRBD1	NA	TGTGCCAGTAGTATGGGACAGATATCCTACGAGCAGTACTTC	CASSMGQISYEQYF
TRBJ1-2	TRBV11-2	NA	few	TGTGCCAGCAGCTTGACCAAGACACCACTGTCCTACACCTTC	CASSLTKTPLSYTF
TRBJ1-1	TRBV28	NA	NA	TGTGCCAGCAGTTTGTCACAGATAAACACTGAAGCTTTCTTT	CASSLSQINTEAFF
TRBJ2-7	TRBV15	NA	NA	TGTGCCACCAGCCCTCGGACGGGATTTATGGAGCAGTACTTC	CATSPRTGFMEQYF
TRBJ1-1	TRBV20-1	NA	few	TGCAGTGCTGCGGGAGGCACTGAAGCTTTCTTT	CSAAGGTEAFF
TRBJ1-3	TRBV6-1	NA	NA	TGTGCCAGCAGTGATCAGGGGTCAGGAAGAAACACCATATATTTT	CASSDQGSGRNTIYF
TRBJ2-5	TRBV6-5	TRBD2	NA	TGTGCCAGCAGCTCCCCGGGGGGAAGGGAGACCCAGTACTTC	CASSSPGGRETQYF
TRBJ1-2	TRBV7-2	TRBD1	once	TGTGCCAGCAGCTTGCCGGGACAGGGGGAGGGCTATGGCTACACCTTC	CASSLPGQGEGYGYTF
TRBJ1-3	TRBV5-4	NA	NA	TGTGCCAGCAGCTTGGCCGGGGCAGGGGCTGGAAACACCATATATTTT	CASSLAGAGAGNTIYF
TRBJ2-7	TRBV4-3	TRBD2	NA	TGCGCCAGCAGCCAAGATCGGGGGGGTTACGAGCAGTACTTC	CASSQDRGGYEQYF
TRBJ1-4	TRBV19	NA	NA	TGTGCCAGTAGGTTTCCAGGGACAATGGAAAGTGAAAAACTGTTTTTT	CASRFPGTMESEKLFF
TRBJ2-7	TRBV3-1/TRBV3-2	NA	NA	TGTGCCAGCAGCCAAGTATCCGGGGGCGAGCAGTACTTC	CASSQVSGGEQYF
TRBJ2-3	TRBV6-5	TRBD1	many	TGTGCCAGCAGACAGGGGAGCACAGATACGCAGTATTTT	CASRQGSTDTQYF
TRBJ1-5	TRBV1	NA	NA	TGCACCAGCAGCCAAGCCGGGGTCTGCAATCAGCCCCAGCATTTT	CTSSQAGVCNQPQHF
TRBJ1-6	TRBV19	NA	once	TGTGCCAGTAGTACAGGGCCGGGTAATTCACCCCTCCACTTT	CASSTGPGNSPLHF
TRBJ2-1	TRBV4-3	TRBD2	NA	TGCGCCAGCAGCCAACCCGGGACTAGCGGTTACAATGAGCAGTTCTTC	CASSQPGTSGYNEQFF